This T cell receptor (beta chain) was profiled in a study of T-cell memory formation after mild COVID-19. TCRdb re-analysed the 5' RACE reads in MiXCR, keeping a single row per CDR3 protein. This table has under 400,000 distinct CDR3 sequences, around a fifth appearing once. Germline CDR1 and CDR2: SQVTM and ANQGSEA. The CDR3 length is 14 residues. V gave up 6 bases and J gave up 9 bases; unmatched junction bases: 14. The TCR comes from an adult woman who had mild COVID-19 (a few samples of this study predate the infection). Cell type and time point are not known. Sequencing was performed on PBMCs or a T cell subset sorted from them (not recorded which). The genes are TRBV29-1 and TRBJ2-3; 8 bases map to TRBD2. The CDR3 bases are TGCAGCGTACCGGGGGGGGGCAGTGCCCTGACGCAGTATTTT. Its protein product is CSVPGGGSALTQYF.